This T cell receptor beta chain was documented in a study of T cell responses to AZD1222 COVID-19 vaccine. Study outcomes and limitations: The sample set comprised mostly white British donors with more females, and clonal diversity was possibly underestimated.

A note on this clone: The antigen is undetermined.

The data were produced by immunoSEQ multiplex PCR, yet TCRdb's version contains in-frame clones alone and is incomplete. Of about 160,000 clones listed, roughly 92% were seen once; the top ten hold roughly 1.3%. The CDR3 is made up of 13 amino acids. V was cut by 10 bases and J by 0 bases, with 11 bases left in between. The sequence was obtained from an adult in good health. This sample comprised peripheral blood, obtained on day 0 of AZD1222 vaccination. V usage is TRBV12-3 or TRBV12-4 and J usage is TRBJ2-3; D gene unclear. CDR3: CATTQGSTDTQYF. As DNA, the CDR3 is TGTGCCACCACCCAAGGGAGCACAGATACGCAGTATTTT.